Following are 3 T cell receptor beta chains from one sample sequenced in a study of graft-versus-host responses after intestinal transplantation. Their target antigens are unknown. Clones were read by immunoSEQ multiplex PCR, and TCRdb kept only the in-frame ones, dropping some. The table includes approximately 97,000 clones, 80% to 95% detected once. This specimen was unstimulated CD8+ T cells sorted from spleen or lymph node cells, taken before transplant. Receptors originate from a human donor who was the organ donor for an intestinal transplant.

DNA of the CDR3: TGTGCCAGCGTCGCGGGAGGTGCAGATACGCAGTATTTT. Translated, it gives CASVAGGADTQYF. The V and J genes are TRBV2 and TRBJ2-3, with 8 bases fitting TRBD2. With 8 bases clipped from V and 4 bases from J, the junction kept 5 bases outside the gene matches. The V gene's germline CDR1 is SNHLY and CDR2 FYNNEI. The CDR3 is 13 residues long.

This sequence joins TRBV4-1 and TRBJ1-4; possible D gene TRBD1, 5 bases. Per the germline V gene, CDR1 is MGHRA and CDR2 is YSYEKL. Deletions cut 4 bases from V and 5 bases from J, with 20 bases between. This CDR3 is built from 17 residues. The CDR3 nucleotides are TGCGCCAGCAGCCTAGATTGGCTAATGGGGCACAATGAAAAACTGTTTTTT. Translation: CASSLDWLMGHNEKLFF.

CDR3 in DNA: TGTGCCAGCAGCCTCCATGGGACTAGGGAAGGTGTCTACGAGCAGTACTTC. It encodes CASSLHGTREGVYEQYF. The chain combines TRBV14 with TRBJ2-7; 8 bases agree with TRBD2. The junction had 14 bases not matched to a gene; V was cut back by 4 bases and J by 3 bases. CDR3 length: 17 amino acids. CDR1 is SGHDN, CDR2 FVKESK, per germline. Combining the CDR3 with reference TRBV14 and TRBJ2-7 gives the whole variable domain EAGVTQFPSHSVIEKGQTVTLRCDPISGHDNLYWYRRVMGKEIKFLLHFVKESKQDESGMPNNRFLAERTGGTYSTLKVQPAELEDSGVYFCASSLHGTREGVYEQYFGPGTRLTVT.